This T cell receptor beta chain stems from a study of graft-versus-host responses after intestinal transplantation. In the case of this clone: The antigen is undetermined.

Produced via immunoSEQ multiplex PCR; TCRdb's table is partial and in-frame only. The sample has more than 90,000 clones; over 85% are singletons. Unmatched junction bases numbered 10, after V lost 6 bases and J lost 3 bases. The CDR3 is made up of 16 amino acids. The germline gives CDR1 LNHDA, CDR2 SQIVND (reference sequence). Here the sequenced sample was unstimulated CD4+ T cells sorted from spleen or lymph node cells, taken before transplant. The V gene is TRBV19, the J gene TRBJ2-5; 10 bases map to TRBD2. The source of this sequence is a human donor who was the organ donor for an intestinal transplant. Here the CDR3 reads CASRRRLAGSEETQYF. DNA of the CDR3: TGTGCCAGTAGGAGGCGACTAGCGGGTTCGGAAGAGACCCAGTACTTC.